The 26 T cell receptor beta chains in this list originate from one sample, sequenced in a study of blood T cells in healthy people across ages. PCR was performed a second time for about 7 to 11 cycles using a sample-barcoded 5' primer and a J-beta primer mix. From the 5' RACE reads, TCRdb called clonotypes with MiXCR, one entry per CDR3 protein. This sample has about 900,000 distinct CDR3 sequences; around 46% occur once, and the top ten carry 13%. The source material was blood. All receptors come from a man aged 25-45 years in good health.

This clonotype was counted only a few times. The genes are TRBV9 and TRBJ2-7; D unclear. This CDR3 region has 15 residues. Germline values: CDR1 SGDLS, CDR2 YYNGEE. Trimming took off 3 bases at V and 2 bases at J, with 15 bases between the two ends. The CDR3 reads CASSGRAGPTYEQYF. The CDR3 DNA reads as TGTGCCAGCAGCGGACGAGCCGGGCCGACCTACGAGCAGTACTTC. Filled out from reference TRBV9 and TRBJ2-7, the complete variable domain reads DSGVTQTPKHLITATGQRVTLRCSPRSGDLSVYWYQQSLDQGLQFLIQYYNGEERAKGNILERFSAQQFPDLHSELNLSSLELGDSALYFCASSGRAGPTYEQYFGPGTRLTVT.

The chain combines TRBV7-2 with TRBJ1-2; D unresolved. Germline V gene sequence: CDR1 SGHTA, CDR2 FQGNSA. Trimming took 1 base from V and 1 from J, leaving 10 bases between them. The CDR3 spans 15 residues. The CDR3: CASSLEQRDNYGYTF. For the CDR3, the DNA is TGTGCCAGCAGCTTAGAGCAGAGAGATAACTATGGCTACACCTTC.

This clonotype appeared many times. This sequence may be a read error, since a much larger clone differs from it by one base. The chain is built from TRBV12-5 and TRBJ2-1; D possibly uses TRBD1 or TRBD2 (6 bases each). The CDR3 covers 15 residues. V was clipped by 6 bases and J by 6 bases, with 18 bases between them. Germline loops: CDR1 LGHNT, CDR2 FRNRAP. CDR3 amino acids: CASGGGRGGPNEQFF. In nucleotides, the CDR3 is TGTGCTAGTGGGGGTGGACGAGGGGGGCCCAATGAGCAGTTCTTC. The whole variable domain, filled in from reference TRBV12-5 and TRBJ2-1, reads DARVTQTPRHKVTEMGQEVTMRCQPILGHNTVFWYRQTMMQGLELLAYFRNRAPLDDSGMPKDRFSAEMPDATLATLKIQPSEPRDSAVYFCASGGGRGGPNEQFFGPGTRLTVL.

The chain couples TRBV29-1 to TRBJ2-7, with D perhaps matching TRBD1 (6 bases). This CDR3 comprises 12 residues. Germline CDR1 reads SQVTM; CDR2 reads ANQGSEA. The germline V and J ends were trimmed by 5 bases and 2 bases, with 10 bases remaining between them. The CDR3 reads CSVRTEAYEQYF. DNA of the CDR3: TGCAGCGTTAGGACAGAGGCCTACGAGCAGTACTTC.

The chain carries TRBV6-6 and TRBJ2-5; D remains unclear. Looked up from germline, CDR1 is MNHNY and CDR2 is SVGAGI (reference sequence). Trimming stripped 6 bases from V and 0 bases from J, with 14 bases between. This CDR3 is 15 amino acids long. This CDR3 reads CASRPPLKYQETQYF. DNA of the CDR3: TGTGCCAGCAGACCCCCCTTAAAGTACCAAGAGACCCAGTACTTC.

This clonotype was seen a few times. This chain links TRBV11-2 with TRBJ2-5; tentative D call: TRBD1 (5 bases). CDR3 size: 15 residues. The V gene lost 3 bases and the J gene lost 1 base, with 12 bases spanning the gap. Germline V gene sequence: CDR1 SGHAT, CDR2 FQNNGV. CDR3 DNA sequence: TGTGCCAGCAGCTTCCACGACAGCTCCCAAGAGACCCAGTACTTC. This codes for CASSFHDSSQETQYF.

The chain links TRBV7-9 to TRBJ2-7; the D is unclear. Trimming left V 2 bases short and J 6 bases short, with 23 bases between. This CDR3 spans 17 amino acids. Germline assignment: CDR1 SEHNR and CDR2 FQNEAQ (reference sequence). CDR3 residues: CASSLSVLPVGRGEQYF. CDR3 in DNA: TGTGCCAGCAGCTTAAGCGTTTTGCCTGTTGGGCGCGGCGAGCAGTACTTC.

This chain connects TRBV25-1 to TRBJ2-7, with 9 positions matching TRBD1. J was trimmed by 0 bases and V by 4 bases; bases with no gene match: 10. In germline, CDR1 is MGHDK, CDR2 SYGVNS. This CDR3 spans 17 amino acids. This chain's CDR3 is CASSGNPGQGRSYEQYF. In DNA, the CDR3 is TGTGCCAGCAGTGGGAACCCGGGACAGGGTCGCTCCTACGAGCAGTACTTC.

The chain links TRBV24-1 to TRBJ2-1; D call uncertain. Trimming stripped 1 base from V and 10 bases from J, with 16 bases between. This CDR3 contains 15 residues. Germline V gene lookup returns CDR1 KGHDR and CDR2 SFDVKD. The CDR3 is CATSDFTSSPREQFF. The DNA of the CDR3 is TGTGCCACCAGTGATTTTACGAGTTCGCCAAGGGAGCAGTTCTTC.

The V gene is TRBV11-2, the J gene TRBJ1-2; D gene unclear. The CDR3 is 16 residues long. V was clipped by 4 bases and J by 4 bases, with 19 bases between them. Germline V gene sequence: CDR1 SGHAT, CDR2 FQNNGV. The CDR3 region is CASSSRPGTTAYGYTF. CDR3 DNA: TGTGCCAGCAGCTCTCGACCGGGTACCACTGCCTATGGCTACACCTTC.

This clonotype was recorded a few times. This chain uses TRBV3-1 with TRBJ2-4; D is unclear. The CDR3 runs 15 residues. The germline CDR1 and CDR2 sequences are LGHDT and YNNKEL (reference sequence). Between the trimmed V and J ends, which lost 4 bases and 0 bases, there was a span of 10 bases. CDR3 residues: CASSPKGLAKNIQYF. CDR3 coding DNA: TGTGCCAGCAGCCCCAAGGGCCTAGCCAAAAACATTCAGTACTTC.

This chain connects TRBV7-2 to TRBJ2-3; 8 bases map to TRBD2. With V trimmed by 7 bases and J by 4 bases, 13 bases remained unmatched. This CDR3 comprises 16 residues. Per germline, CDR1 SGHTA and CDR2 FQGNSA. The CDR3 protein is CASTLGPGLGADTQYF. In DNA, the CDR3 is TGTGCCAGCACCCTAGGGCCGGGACTAGGTGCAGATACGCAGTATTTT. Variable domain in full (rest from reference TRBV7-2 and TRBJ2-3): GAGVSQSPSNKVTEKGKDVELRCDPISGHTALYWYRQSLGQGLEFLIYFQGNSAPDKSGLPSDRFSAERTGGSVSTLTIQRTQQEDSAVYLCASTLGPGLGADTQYFGPGTRLTVL.

This clonotype has just a few counts. This rearrangement joins TRBV6-4 to TRBJ2-3, with D perhaps TRBD1 or TRBD2 (6 bases each). There are 20 residues in the CDR3. The V end lost 0 bases, the J end lost 1 base, and 23 bases lay between the germline ends. The V gene's germline CDR1 is MRHNA and CDR2 SNTAGT. The CDR3 region has the DNA TGTGCCAGCAGTGACTCGGGTGGAGGGGGGTCTCCGTTCGGCACAGATACGCAGTATTTT. It codes for CASSDSGGGGSPFGTDTQYF.

The chain carries TRBV5-1 and TRBJ2-3; the D gene could be TRBD1 or TRBD2 (6 bases each). This CDR3 is built from 16 residues. V lost 4 bases to trimming and J lost 0 bases, with 15 bases between them. Germline CDR1 and CDR2: SGHRS and YFSETQ. The CDR3 region is CASSPRGRDSTDTQYF. DNA of the CDR3: TGCGCCAGCAGCCCACGGGGGCGGGATAGCACAGATACGCAGTATTTT.

V gene TRBV6-1 combines with J gene TRBJ1-1; D ambiguous. Trimming took off 2 bases at V and 0 bases at J, with 13 bases between the two ends. Germline lookup yields CDR1 MNHNS and CDR2 SASEGT. This CDR3 is 16 amino acids long. DNA of the CDR3: TGTGCCAGCAGTGAATACCCCCCGGAGATGAACACTGAAGCTTTCTTT. Its protein product is CASSEYPPEMNTEAFF.

This clonotype has a handful of counts. This chain joins TRBV20-1 and TRBJ2-3, with TRBD2 as a possible D gene (5 bases). The V end lost 3 bases, the J end lost 6 bases, and 25 bases lay between the germline ends. CDR1 and CDR2 from the germline V gene are DFQATT and SNEGSKA (reference sequence). This CDR3 has 17 residues. This chain's CDR3 is CSARTSRPGNPTDTQYF. CDR3 coding DNA: TGCAGTGCTAGGACTTCTCGCCCCGGGAACCCCACGGATACGCAGTATTTT.

The V gene is TRBV29-1, the J gene TRBJ2-6; D is ambiguous. Trimming shortened V by 0 bases and J by 0 bases, and 6 bases separated the two germline ends. The CDR3 runs to 15 residues. CDR1 and CDR2 (germline): SQVTM, ANQGSEA. The CDR3 sequence: CSVEDGSSGANVLTF. CDR3 DNA sequence: TGCAGCGTTGAAGATGGCAGCTCTGGGGCCAACGTCCTGACTTTC.

There are a few counts of this clonotype. The chain is built from TRBV30 and TRBJ2-7, with D possibly called TRBD1 or TRBD2 (5 bases each). Germline CDR1 GTSNPN, CDR2 SVGIG (reference sequence). Trimming cost V 5 bases and J 10 bases, with 15 bases left between them. This CDR3 has 11 residues. The CDR3 DNA reads as TGTGCCTGGGGGACCTCTAGGGCCCAGTACTTC. Amino acid sequence: CAWGTSRAQYF.

In regard to this clonotype: Its ends do not fully match the called genes, so a read error is possible. The chain has TRBV6-2 or TRBV6-3 and TRBJ2-1, with TRBD1 matching over 8 bases. The CDR3 is 12 residues long. CDR1 MNHEY and CDR2 SVGEGT come from the germline V gene. For the CDR3, the DNA is TGTGCCAGCAGTTCGCAGGGGGCTAATCGGCTCTTC. It translates to CASSSQGANRLF.

This clonotype was recorded many times. This sequence joins TRBV7-9 and TRBJ2-3, with D possibly matching TRBD2 (5 bases). There are 12 residues in the CDR3. Germline CDR1 reads SEHNR; CDR2 reads FQNEAQ (reference sequence). The V end lost 6 bases, the J end lost 6 bases, and 10 bases lay between the germline ends. CDR3 loop: CASSSGGDTQYF. The CDR3 nucleotides read TGTGCCAGCAGTTCCGGCGGGGATACGCAGTATTTT.

The chain uses TRBV7-6 and TRBJ2-7; 7 positions match TRBD1. The DNA end is a closer match to TRBJ2-5, so the J assignment may be wrong. The CDR3 covers 11 residues. Per germline, CDR1 SGHVS and CDR2 FNYEAQ. In nucleotides, the CDR3 is TGTGCCAGCGGACAGGAAGAGACCCAGTACTTC. Translation gives CASGQEETQYF.

The chain uses TRBV12-3 or TRBV12-4 and TRBJ1-4; D is unclear. Trimming took off 3 bases at V and 1 base at J, with 9 bases between the two ends. There are 15 residues in the CDR3. CDR3 protein: CASSFSDETNEKLFF. CDR3 DNA: TGTGCCAGCAGTTTCTCAGACGAAACTAATGAAAAACTGTTTTTT.

V gene TRBV2 combines with J gene TRBJ1-6; TRBD1 is a possible D gene (6 bases). V shed 4 bases and J shed 0 bases, with 10 bases lying between them. Germline assignment: CDR1 SNHLY and CDR2 FYNNEI. The CDR3 consists of 16 residues. The CDR3 nucleotides read TGTGCCAGCAGTGGGACAGCCAGCTCCTATAATTCACCCCTCCACTTT. Its translation is CASSGTASSYNSPLHF.

The chain joins TRBV27 to TRBJ2-4, with D perhaps assigned TRBD1 or TRBD2 (5 bases each). The CDR3 extends over 13 amino acids. The V end was cut by 7 bases, the J end by 3 bases, with 10 bases between. Germline-derived CDR1 and CDR2 are MNHEY and SMNVEV (reference sequence). The CDR3 DNA follows: TGTGCCAGCACCGGGGACGTCAAAAACATTCAGTACTTC. Translating it yields CASTGDVKNIQYF.

The J gene is TRBJ2-7, the V gene TRBV6-2 or TRBV6-3; D not resolved. The CDR3 extends over 15 amino acids. V dropped 5 bases and J dropped 1 base, with 15 bases sitting between them. The germline V gene encodes CDR1 MNHEY and CDR2 SVGEGT. CDR3 in DNA: TGTGCCAGCAGTCCCCTACGAGACTTTTCCTACGAGCAGTACTTC. Its translation: CASSPLRDFSYEQYF.

This clonotype was seen only a few times. In DNA form, the CDR3 reads TGTGCCAGCAGCCCAGACTCAGTTTTACGTCACAATGAGCAGTTCTTC. Its protein product is CASSPDSVLRHNEQFF. The genes are TRBV7-9 and TRBJ2-1; D remains ambiguous. The CDR3 contains 16 residues. The germline gives CDR1 SEHNR, CDR2 FQNEAQ (reference sequence). The ends were cut back, 5 bases at V and 5 bases at J, with 19 bases in the middle.